These 6 T cell receptor beta chains were sequenced from one sample in a study of graft-versus-host responses after intestinal transplantation. Produced via immunoSEQ multiplex PCR; TCRdb's table is partial and in-frame only. The sample consists of about 88,000 clones, around 93% of them appearing once. The antigens of these receptors remain unknown. The sequences come from unstimulated CD4+ T cells sorted from spleen or lymph node cells, collected before transplant. These receptors originate from a human donor who was the organ donor for an intestinal transplant.

The chain joins TRBV11-2 to TRBJ2-3; 8 nucleotides match TRBD1. Germline-derived CDR1 and CDR2 are SGHAT and FQNNGV. The length of the CDR3 is 15 residues. V lost 5 bases and J lost 3; bases outside the gene matches: 7. Here the CDR3 reads CASSPAGQGTDTQYF. The DNA of the CDR3 is TGTGCCAGCAGCCCCGCCGGACAGGGAACAGATACGCAGTATTTT.

V usage is TRBV5-1 and J usage is TRBJ1-4; tentative D call: TRBD1 (5 bases). The germline V and J ends were trimmed by 4 bases and 3 bases, with 16 bases remaining between them. The V gene's germline CDR1 is SGHRS and CDR2 YFSETQ. The CDR3 length is 16 residues. CDR3: CASSRQGGVANEKLFF. The CDR3 DNA is TGCGCCAGCAGCCGGCAGGGAGGTGTAGCTAATGAAAAACTGTTTTTT.

The gene calls are TRBV6-5 and TRBJ1-1; no definite D call. The V and J ends lost 3 bases and 5 bases respectively, with 10 bases between them. CDR3 size: 13 residues. The germline gives CDR1 MNHEY, CDR2 SVGAGI. The DNA of the CDR3 is TGTGCCAGCAGTTATCGAACGGGGACTGAAGCTTTCTTT. Its protein product is CASSYRTGTEAFF.

V is TRBV19 and J is TRBJ2-1, with 7 bases aligning to TRBD2. The length of the CDR3 is 14 residues. The V gene's germline CDR1 is LNHDA and CDR2 SQIVND (reference sequence). V was clipped by 5 bases and J by 6 bases; unmatched bases: 7. The CDR3, as DNA: TGTGCCAGTAGTGGGTCGACTAGCCTCAATGAGCAGTTCTTC. Translation: CASSGSTSLNEQFF.

This clone has a handful of counts. At one of its ends the junction is not consistent with the germline gene, which may arise from a read error. The rearrangement joins TRBV5-3 to TRBJ2-6; no firm D call. TRBV5-3 is noted as an ORF with a role that remains uncertain. The CDR3 extends over 15 amino acids. The CDR3 loop is CASSLVGSGANVLTF. The CDR3 nucleotides are TGTGCCAGCAGCTTGGTTGGCTCTGGGGCCAACGTCCTGACTTTC.

This clone was detected only a few times. The chain carries TRBV5-8 and TRBJ2-1; D is undetermined. CDR3 length: 14 amino acids. The V and J ends lost 0 bases and 0 bases respectively, with 4 bases between them. Per germline, CDR1 SGHTS and CDR2 YDEGEE. This chain's CDR3 is CASSLGPSYNEQFF. The CDR3 nucleotides read TGTGCCAGCAGCTTGGGCCCCTCCTACAATGAGCAGTTCTTC.